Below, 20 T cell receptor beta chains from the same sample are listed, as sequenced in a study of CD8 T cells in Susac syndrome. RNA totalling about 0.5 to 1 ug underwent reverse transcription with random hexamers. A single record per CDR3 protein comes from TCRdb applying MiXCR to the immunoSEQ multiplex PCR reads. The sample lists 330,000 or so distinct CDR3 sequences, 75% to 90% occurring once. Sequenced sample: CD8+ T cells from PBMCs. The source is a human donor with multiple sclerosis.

The CDR3 reads CAWSPGQGDQPQHF. CDR3 nucleotide sequence: TGTGCCTGGAGTCCGGGACAGGGGGATCAGCCCCAGCATTTT. The chain has TRBV30 and TRBJ1-5; 11 bases match TRBD1. This CDR3 comprises 14 residues. The trim removed 2 bases at V and 5 bases at J, leaving 2 bases unmatched. Germline loops: CDR1 GTSNPN, CDR2 SVGIG (reference sequence).

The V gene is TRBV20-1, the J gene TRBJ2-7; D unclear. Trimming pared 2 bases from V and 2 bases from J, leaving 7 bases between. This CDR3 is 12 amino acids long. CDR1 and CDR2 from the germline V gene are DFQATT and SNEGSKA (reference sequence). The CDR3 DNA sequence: TGCAGTGCTAGAAGCTCGGCCTACGAGCAGTACTTC. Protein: CSARSSAYEQYF.

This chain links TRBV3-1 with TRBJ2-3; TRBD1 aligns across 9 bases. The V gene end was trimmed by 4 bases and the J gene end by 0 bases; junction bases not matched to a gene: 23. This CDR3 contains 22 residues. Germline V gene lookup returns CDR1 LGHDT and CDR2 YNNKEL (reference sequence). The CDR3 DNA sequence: TGTGCCAGCAGCCGTTGGTCCACAGGGGGCGGAAGAAGGCGGGAGAGCACAGATACGCAGTATTTT. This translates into CASSRWSTGGGRRRESTDTQYF.

CDR3 DNA: TGTGCCAGCTGCGATTCCCTCAGCGGGACGAACACCGGGGAGCTGTTTTTT. As protein: CASCDSLSGTNTGELFF. This chain links TRBV27 with TRBJ2-2, with 7 bases lining up with TRBD2. This CDR3 has 17 residues. Germline CDR1 is MNHEY and CDR2 is SMNVEV (reference sequence). Trimming took 8 bases from V and 0 from J; bases not matched to a gene: 12.

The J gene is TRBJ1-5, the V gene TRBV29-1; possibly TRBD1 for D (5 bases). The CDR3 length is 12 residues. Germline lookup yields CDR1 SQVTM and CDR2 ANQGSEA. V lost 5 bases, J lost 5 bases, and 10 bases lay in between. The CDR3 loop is CSVWGNDQPQHF. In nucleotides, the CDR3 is TGCAGCGTTTGGGGGAATGATCAGCCCCAGCATTTT.

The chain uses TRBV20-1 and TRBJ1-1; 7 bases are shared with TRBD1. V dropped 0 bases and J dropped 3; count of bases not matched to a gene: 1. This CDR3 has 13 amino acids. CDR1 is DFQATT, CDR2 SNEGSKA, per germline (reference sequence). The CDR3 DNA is TGCAGTGCTAGAGAGCAGGGGGACACTGAAGCTTTCTTT. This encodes CSAREQGDTEAFF.

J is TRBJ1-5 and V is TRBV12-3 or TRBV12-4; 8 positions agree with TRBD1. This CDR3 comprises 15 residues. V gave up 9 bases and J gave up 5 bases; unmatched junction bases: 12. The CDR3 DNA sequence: TGTGCCAGACAGACGGTGGACAGGGCCTATCAGCCCCAGCATTTT. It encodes CARQTVDRAYQPQHF.

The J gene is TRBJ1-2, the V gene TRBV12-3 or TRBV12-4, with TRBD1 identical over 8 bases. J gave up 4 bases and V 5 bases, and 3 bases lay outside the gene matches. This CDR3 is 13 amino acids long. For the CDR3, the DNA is TGTGCCAGCAGTATGGGACAGGTCTATGGCTACACCTTC. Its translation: CASSMGQVYGYTF.

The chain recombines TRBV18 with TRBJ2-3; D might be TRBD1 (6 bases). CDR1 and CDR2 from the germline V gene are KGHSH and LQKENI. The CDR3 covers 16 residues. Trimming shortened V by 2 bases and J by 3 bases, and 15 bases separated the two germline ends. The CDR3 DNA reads TGTGCCAGCTCACCATGGACAGAGGTTCTTACAGATACGCAGTATTTT. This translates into CASSPWTEVLTDTQYF.

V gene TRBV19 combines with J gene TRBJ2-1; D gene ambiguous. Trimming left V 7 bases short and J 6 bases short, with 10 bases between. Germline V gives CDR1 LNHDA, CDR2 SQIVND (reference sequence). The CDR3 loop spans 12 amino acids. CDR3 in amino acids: CASTQPGNEQFF. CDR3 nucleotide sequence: TGTGCCAGTACCCAACCAGGCAATGAGCAGTTCTTC.

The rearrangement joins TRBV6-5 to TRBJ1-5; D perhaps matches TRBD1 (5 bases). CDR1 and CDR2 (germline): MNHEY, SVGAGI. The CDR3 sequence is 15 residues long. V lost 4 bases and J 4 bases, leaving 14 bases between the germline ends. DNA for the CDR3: TGTGCCAGCAGTTCCTTCGGGACCGAGAATCAGCCCCAGCATTTT. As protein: CASSSFGTENQPQHF.

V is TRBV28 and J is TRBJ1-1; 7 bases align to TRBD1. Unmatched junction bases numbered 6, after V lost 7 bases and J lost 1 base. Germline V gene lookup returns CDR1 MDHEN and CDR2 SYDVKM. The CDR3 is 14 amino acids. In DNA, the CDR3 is TGTGCCAGCACGTGCCCAGGGGGGAACACTGAAGCTTTCTTT. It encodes CASTCPGGNTEAFF.

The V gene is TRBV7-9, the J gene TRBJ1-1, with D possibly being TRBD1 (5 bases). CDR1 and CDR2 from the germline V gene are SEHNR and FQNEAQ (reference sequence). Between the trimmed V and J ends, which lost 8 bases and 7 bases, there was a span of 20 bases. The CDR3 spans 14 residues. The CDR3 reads CASDRLGTTDEAFF. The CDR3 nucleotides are TGTGCCAGCGACAGACTGGGGACCACCGATGAAGCTTTCTTT.

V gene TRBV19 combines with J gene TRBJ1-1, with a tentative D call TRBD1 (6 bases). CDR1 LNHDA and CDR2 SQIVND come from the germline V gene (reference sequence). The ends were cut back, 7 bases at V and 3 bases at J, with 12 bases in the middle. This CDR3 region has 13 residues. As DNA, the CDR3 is TGTGCCAGTAATCAGGGGACTGACACTGAAGCTTTCTTT. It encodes CASNQGTDTEAFF.

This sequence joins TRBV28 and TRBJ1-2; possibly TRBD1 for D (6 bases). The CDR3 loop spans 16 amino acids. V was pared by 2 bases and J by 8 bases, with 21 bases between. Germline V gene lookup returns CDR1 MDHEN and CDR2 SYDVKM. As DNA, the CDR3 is TGTGCCAGCAGTTTAAGTGCGTTCGGGGGCTGGCAAGGCTACACCTTC. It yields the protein CASSLSAFGGWQGYTF.

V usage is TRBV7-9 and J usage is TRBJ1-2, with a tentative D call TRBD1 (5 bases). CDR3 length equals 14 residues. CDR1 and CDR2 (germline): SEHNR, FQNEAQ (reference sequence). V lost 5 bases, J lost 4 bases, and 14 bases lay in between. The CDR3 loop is CASSPPGITYGYTF. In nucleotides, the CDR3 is TGTGCCAGCAGCCCCCCAGGGATTACCTATGGCTACACCTTC.

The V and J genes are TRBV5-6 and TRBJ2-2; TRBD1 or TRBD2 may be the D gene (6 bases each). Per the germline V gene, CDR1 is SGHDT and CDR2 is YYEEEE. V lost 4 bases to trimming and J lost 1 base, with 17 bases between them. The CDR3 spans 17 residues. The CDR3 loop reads CASSTRGRGLNTGELFF. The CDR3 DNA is TGTGCCAGCAGCACCAGAGGTCGGGGGCTGAACACCGGGGAGCTGTTTTTT.

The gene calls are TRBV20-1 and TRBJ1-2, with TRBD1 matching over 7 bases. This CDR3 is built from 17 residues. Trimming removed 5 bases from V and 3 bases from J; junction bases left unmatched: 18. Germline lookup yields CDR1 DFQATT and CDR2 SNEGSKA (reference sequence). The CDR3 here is CSAQSPTDRVDHYGYTF. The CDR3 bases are TGCAGTGCTCAGAGCCCTACCGACAGGGTGGATCACTATGGCTACACCTTC.

For the CDR3, the DNA is TGTGCCAGCAGCGTAGTCTGGGGGGAGGGCCCTGGGGAGCTGTTTTTT. This translates into CASSVVWGEGPGELFF. The chain has TRBV9 and TRBJ2-2, with 7 bases fitting TRBD2. The CDR3 is 16 residues long. V was pared by 0 bases and J by 8 bases, with 10 bases of the junction left unmatched. Germline CDR1 is SGDLS and CDR2 is YYNGEE.

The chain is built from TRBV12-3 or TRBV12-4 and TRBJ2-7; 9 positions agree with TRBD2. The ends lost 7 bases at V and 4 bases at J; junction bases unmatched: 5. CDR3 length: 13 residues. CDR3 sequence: CASKAGGPYEQYF. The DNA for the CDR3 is TGTGCCAGCAAAGCGGGAGGTCCATACGAGCAGTACTTC.